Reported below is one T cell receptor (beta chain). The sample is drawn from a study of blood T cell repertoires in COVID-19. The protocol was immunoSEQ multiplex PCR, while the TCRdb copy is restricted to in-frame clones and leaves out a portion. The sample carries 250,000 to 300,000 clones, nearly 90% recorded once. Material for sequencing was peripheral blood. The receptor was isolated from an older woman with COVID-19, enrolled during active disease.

CDR3 DNA sequence: TGTGCCAGCTCACCTTCTCCTGCGAGAGCCTCTGGAAACACCATATATTTT. It is translated as CASSPSPARASGNTIYF. The V gene is TRBV18, the J gene TRBJ1-3; D is undetermined. Trimming cost V 3 bases and J 0 bases, with 15 bases left between them. The CDR3 is made up of 17 amino acids. The germline CDR1 and CDR2 sequences are KGHSH and LQKENI.